The clone carrying this T cell receptor beta chain was detected only once. The antigen remains unidentified. A clone one base away is much larger, so this may be a read error. Previously, flow cytometry had revealed CD8+CD57+ cell expansion in the patients chosen for sequencing. This record comes from a study of CD8+CD57+ T cells in acquired aplastic anemia. The study's findings and limits: Patients did not significantly differ from controls in CD8+ Simpson's diversity.

Deletions cut 0 bases from V and 6 bases from J, with 10 bases between. The CDR3 totals 13 residues. The germline V gene encodes CDR1 SGHRS and CDR2 YFSETQ. The template for TCR beta VDJ and CDR3 sequence profiling was genomic DNA. TCRdb used MiXCR to reprocess the reads, holding one entry per CDR3 protein. Here the sample spans approximately 470,000 distinct CDR3 sequences, 25% to 40% being singletons. The source of this sequence is a human donor with aplastic anemia. J is TRBJ2-7 and V is TRBV5-1; the D is unclear. Sequences were obtained from sorted CD4+, CD8+, or CD8+CD57+ T cells (not recorded which) from PBMCs. The DNA of the CDR3 is TGCGCCAGCAGCTTGGAGGTGTTACGCGAGCAGTACTTC. Translation: CASSLEVLREQYF.